Listed here are 5 T cell receptor beta chains from one sample, sequenced in a study of immune characterization of retroperitoneal liposarcoma. TCRdb reprocessed the PCR reads via MiXCR and lists one record per CDR3 protein. The sample carries some 4,000 distinct CDR3 sequences, about 33% recorded once. The source material was tumor tissue. These receptors all stem from a male donor with retroperitoneal liposarcoma.

There are many counts of this clonotype. The rearrangement joins TRBV10-2 to TRBJ1-1; tentatively, D is TRBD1 (6 bases). The germline V and J ends were trimmed by 4 bases and 3 bases, with 15 bases remaining between them. Germline V lookup: CDR1 WSHSY, CDR2 SAAADI. This CDR3 contains 15 residues. The CDR3 region has the DNA TGCGCCAGCAGTGCTGAGGGGGGGTGGGACACTGAAGCTTTCTTT. Translation: CASSAEGGWDTEAFF.

This clonotype occurred a few times. The chain carries TRBV20-1 and TRBJ2-3; D may match TRBD1 or TRBD2 (6 bases each). Trimming took off 6 bases at V and 5 bases at J, with 18 bases between the two ends. The CDR3 extends over 14 amino acids. CDR1 DFQATT and CDR2 SNEGSKA come from the germline V gene (reference sequence). CDR3 in DNA: TGCAGTGCCCAAAAAGGGGGGCGCCGAGATACGCAGTATTTT. Translated, it gives CSAQKGGRRDTQYF.

This clonotype came up a few times. In DNA form, the CDR3 reads TGTGCCAGCAGCTTGTTGTACCAAGAGACCCAGTACTTC. Its translation is CASSLLYQETQYF. The rearrangement joins TRBV11-2 to TRBJ2-1; D gene unclear. The better agreement between TRBJ2-5 and the DNA end casts doubt on the J call. There are 13 residues in the CDR3. Germline loops: CDR1 SGHAT, CDR2 FQNNGV.

The chain carries TRBV6-1 and TRBJ1-1; TRBD1 might be the D (5 bases). The V and J ends lost 5 bases and 5 bases respectively, with 15 bases between them. This CDR3 contains 14 residues. Looked up from germline, CDR1 is MNHNS and CDR2 is SASEGT. CDR3 sequence: CASSTRTGGTEAFF. The CDR3 region has the DNA TGTGCCAGCAGTACTCGCACCGGGGGGACTGAAGCTTTCTTT.

The rearrangement uses TRBV6-1 and TRBJ2-1; 10 bases map to TRBD1. This CDR3 spans 16 amino acids. In germline, CDR1 is MNHNS, CDR2 SASEGT. V shed 2 bases, J shed 10 bases, and the junction held 11 bases outside the gene matches. The CDR3 protein is CASSESVDRGWFEQFF. For the CDR3, the DNA is TGTGCCAGCAGTGAAAGCGTGGACAGGGGGTGGTTCGAGCAGTTCTTC.